This T cell receptor (beta chain) was sequenced in a study of blood T cell repertoires in COVID-19. Study as a whole: Whether acute or convalescent, the COVID-19 samples came from the United States, Italy and Spain.

Per the authors' pipeline: Using reference gene primer amplification, nucleated cell counts were estimated. Sequenced by immunoSEQ multiplex PCR; TCRdb stores in-frame clones only, minus some. That table gives V, J and clone size, and the DNA gave D and trimming. The sample holds some 130,000 clones, roughly 86% seen once. The source is a woman aged 70-85 years with COVID-19, enrolled during active disease. The source material was peripheral blood.

The CDR3 loop is CASSQEVAGWPQHF. CDR3 in DNA: TGTGCCAGCAGCCAAGAGGTCGCGGGGTGGCCCCAGCATTTT. The chain couples TRBV3-1 (or the pseudogene TRBV3-2) to TRBJ1-5; D unresolved. V lost 0 bases, J lost 9 bases, and 12 bases lay in between. The length of the CDR3 is 14 residues. Germline-derived CDR1 and CDR2 are LGHDT and YNNKEL (reference sequence).